This T cell receptor beta chain stems from a study of T-cell reconstitution after alpha-beta-depleted transplantation in children. This CDR3 is built from 15 residues. CDR1 and CDR2 (germline): MNHNS, SASEGT. V dropped 5 bases and J dropped 2 bases, with 15 bases sitting between them. Preparing the TCRbeta library involved the use of unique molecular identifiers. Using its own MiXCR run on the PCR reads, TCRdb lists one record per CDR3 protein. The sample records hundreds of thousands of distinct CDR3 sequences, approximately 30% being singletons. In this sample, this clonotype turned up a few times. The sequence was collected from a human donor who donated a stem cell graft to a child with aplastic anemia. The sample consisted of PBMCs from the stem cell graft donor, taken from the stem cell graft. V gene TRBV6-1 combines with J gene TRBJ1-2; weak D call: TRBD1 (6 bases). CDR3: CASSTRTGTNYGYTF. The CDR3 bases are TGTGCCAGCAGTACCCGTACAGGGACCAACTATGGCTACACCTTC.